A single sample gave rise to the 11 T cell receptor beta chains below, sequenced in a study of T cells in Graves' hyperthyroidism and ophthalmopathy. Amplification of TCR beta CDR3 regions was performed using RNA transcripts as template. The HTBI primer set served for first-round RT-PCR of the TCR CDR3. From the multiplex PCR reads, TCRdb called clonotypes with MiXCR, one entry per CDR3 protein. The data contain hundreds of thousands of distinct CDR3 sequences, roughly 14% of them singletons. The material sequenced was blood. The receptors come from a man aged 18 to 35 with Graves' ophthalmopathy.

The J gene is TRBJ1-5, the V gene TRBV6-5, with 10 bases identical to TRBD1. This CDR3 contains 16 residues. The V segment lost 2 bases and the J segment 6 bases; nucleotides outside the gene matches: 7. Germline CDR1 reads MNHEY; CDR2 reads SVGAGI. Here the CDR3 reads CASSYGRDRGFQPQHF. The DNA for the CDR3 is TGTGCCAGCAGTTACGGTCGGGACAGGGGTTTTCAGCCCCAGCATTTT.

V is TRBV5-1 and J is TRBJ1-2; TRBD1 agrees at 7 bases. The germline CDR1 and CDR2 sequences are SGHRS and YFSETQ. The CDR3 runs to 13 residues. V dropped 4 bases and J dropped 8; count of bases not matched to a gene: 8. CDR3 bases: TGCGCCAGCAGCGTGGGACAGATTAAAGGCTACACCTTC. This codes for CASSVGQIKGYTF.

This clonotype was counted ten times or more. The genes are TRBV6-1 and TRBJ2-5, with D unclear. The V end lost 4 bases, the J end lost 4 bases, and 7 bases lay between the germline ends. Per the germline V gene, CDR1 is MNHNS and CDR2 is SASEGT. The CDR3 covers 12 residues. CDR3 protein: CASSGHGETQYF. The DNA of the CDR3 is TGTGCCAGCAGTGGCCATGGAGAGACCCAGTACTTC.

This clonotype showed up just a few times. The J gene is TRBJ2-1, the V gene TRBV18, with TRBD2 identical over 9 bases. The junction had 3 bases not matched to a gene; V was cut back by 2 bases and J by 7 bases. The CDR3 consists of 14 residues. CDR1 and CDR2 from the germline V gene are KGHSH and LQKENI. In DNA, the CDR3 is TGTGCCAGCTCACCATGGCGGGAGGGGAATGAGCAGTTCTTC. This sequence encodes CASSPWREGNEQFF. Full variable domain (remainder filled in from reference TRBV18 and TRBJ2-1): NAGVMQNPRHLVRRRGQEARLRCSPMKGHSHVYWYRQLPEEGLKFMVYLQKENIIDESGMPKERFSAEFPKEGPSILRIQQVVRGDSAAYFCASSPWREGNEQFFGPGTRLTVL.

This clonotype showed up many times. V usage is TRBV30 and J usage is TRBJ1-1; no clear D. The CDR3 totals 14 residues. Trimming left V 2 bases short and J 6 bases short, with 16 bases between. Looked up from germline, CDR1 is GTSNPN and CDR2 is SVGIG (reference sequence). DNA of the CDR3: TGTGCCTGGAGTTTTTCCGCAGAGTTGCCTGAAGCTTTCTTT. It encodes CAWSFSAELPEAFF. Complete variable domain (other parts from reference TRBV30 and TRBJ1-1): SQTIHQWPATLVQPVGSPLSLECTVEGTSNPNLYWYRQAAGRGLQLLFYSVGIGQISSEVPQNLSASRPQDRQFILSSKKLLLSDSGFYLCAWSFSAELPEAFFGQGTRLTVV.

This clonotype was recorded at least ten times. The chain is built from TRBV13 and TRBJ2-1; D gene unclear. The CDR3 contains 13 residues. Germline CDR1 is PRHDT and CDR2 is FYEKMQ (reference sequence). Deletions cut 5 bases from V and 4 bases from J, with 9 bases between. CDR3 nucleotides: TGTGCCAGCAGCAAGACGCCTTACAATGAGCAGTTCTTC. This sequence encodes CASSKTPYNEQFF.

This clonotype was observed many times. The V and J genes are TRBV6-1 and TRBJ2-5; D unresolved. Trimming cost V 1 base and J 4 bases, with 10 bases left between them. The CDR3 extends over 14 amino acids. Germline-derived CDR1 and CDR2 are MNHNS and SASEGT. The CDR3 nucleotides read TGTGCCAGCAGTGAAGAGGTCAGATCAGAGACCCAGTACTTC. Translating it yields CASSEEVRSETQYF.

There are many counts of this clonotype. The chain combines TRBV27 with TRBJ2-1; D is uncertain. The V gene's germline CDR1 is MNHEY and CDR2 SMNVEV (reference sequence). CDR3 size: 15 residues. Trimming removed 3 bases at V and 0 bases at J, with 9 bases between. The CDR3 region is CASSFKESSYNEQFF. The CDR3 DNA reads TGTGCCAGCAGTTTTAAGGAGAGCTCCTACAATGAGCAGTTCTTC.

This chain links TRBV13 with TRBJ1-3; D unclear. V was pared by 5 bases and J by 2 bases, with 16 bases between. Germline values: CDR1 PRHDT, CDR2 FYEKMQ (reference sequence). The CDR3 is 16 amino acids. The CDR3 sequence: CASSLQSARPGNTIYF. The CDR3 DNA reads TGTGCCAGCAGCCTTCAGAGTGCACGTCCTGGAAACACCATATATTTT.

This clonotype was seen ten or more times. The chain is built from TRBV3-1 and TRBJ2-1; 10 bases are a match to TRBD2. The CDR3 covers 15 residues. V shed 5 bases, J shed 5 bases, and the junction held 6 bases outside the gene matches. Germline-derived CDR1 and CDR2 are LGHDT and YNNKEL (reference sequence). The CDR3 DNA sequence: TGTGCCAGCAGCACGAAGCGGGGGGGAAACAATGAGCAGTTCTTC. Its translation is CASSTKRGGNNEQFF.

This clonotype was seen repeatedly, ten times or more. The chain recombines TRBV5-8 with TRBJ2-1; D gene unclear. Trimming took 4 bases from V and 14 from J, leaving 16 bases between them. CDR1 is SGHTS and CDR2 is YDEGEE in the germline V gene. The CDR3 sequence is 12 residues long. Here the CDR3 reads CASSALQSVEFF. For the CDR3, the DNA is TGTGCCAGCAGCGCCTTGCAGTCCGTAGAGTTCTTC.